Listed below are T cell receptor beta chains from one sample, sequenced in a study of blood T cell repertoires in COVID-19. Clones were read by immunoSEQ multiplex PCR, and TCRdb kept only the in-frame ones, dropping some. The sample lists more than 200,000 clones, about 88% occurring once. Sequenced: peripheral blood. The origin of the receptors is a woman between 35 and 50 years old who had recovered from COVID-19. CDR3s include the opening cysteine and the closing phenylalanine or tryptophan. A D gene is named only where the DNA matches it firmly. Not every row has a clone size; where given, it reads once, few, many or a size class.

>-|TRBV6-5|TRBJ2-1|-
TGTGCCAGCAGCTACCGATTGAGCTCCTACAATGAGCAGTTCTTC
CASSYRLSSYNEQFF
>few|TRBV7-2|TRBJ2-5|-
TGTGCCAGTCGGGACTTCCAAGAGACCCAGTACTTC
CASRDFQETQYF
>-|TRBV4-3|TRBJ2-1|TRBD2
TGCGCCAGCAGCCCCAAGGTAGCGGGGGGCGCTAAGGGGAACTACAATGAGCAGTTCTTC
CASSPKVAGGAKGNYNEQFF
>-|TRBV6-5|TRBJ2-5|-
TGTGCCAGCAGGGGACTGGACCAAGAGACCCAGTACTTC
CASRGLDQETQYF
>-|TRBV27|TRBJ1-2|-
TGTGCCAGCAGTTTCCGACAGCATGGATCCAACTATGGCTACACCTTC
CASSFRQHGSNYGYTF
>-|TRBV19|TRBJ2-7|-
TGTGCCAGTAGCCGGAGGGACAGCTCCTACGAGCAGTACTTC
CASSRRDSSYEQYF
>-|TRBV29-1|TRBJ1-4|-
TGCAGCGCATCTTACAGGGTAGCTAATGAAAAACTGTTTTTT
CSASYRVANEKLFF
>-|TRBV18|TRBJ2-1|-
TGTGCCAGCTCACCTCCCCCGGGGTCCAATGAGCAGTTCTTC
CASSPPPGSNEQFF
>-|TRBV18|TRBJ1-3|-
TGTGCCAGCTCAACCGCCCCGGACAGCTCTGGAAACACCATATATTTT
CASSTAPDSSGNTIYF
>-|TRBV7-2|TRBJ2-5|TRBD2
TGTGCCAGCAGCTTAGGTGGGACTAGCGCCGGCGGGGAGACCCAGTACTTC
CASSLGGTSAGGETQYF
>-|TRBV7-2|TRBJ2-7|-
TGTGCCAGCAGCTTAGTGGCAGGGATCGGTCCCTACGAGCAGTACTTC
CASSLVAGIGPYEQYF
>-|TRBV11-3|TRBJ1-2|-
TGTGCCAGCAGCCCCTCGTCAAGGGGTTTCGATGGCTACACCTTC
CASSPSSRGFDGYTF
>-|TRBV5-1|TRBJ2-7|-
TGCGCCAGCGGGACAAACGAGATCGAGCAGTACTTC
CASGTNEIEQYF
>-|TRBV6-4|TRBJ2-1|TRBD2
TGTGCCAGCAGTGACACTAGCGGGGGGTCTTACAATGAGCAGTTCTTC
CASSDTSGGSYNEQFF
>-|TRBV7-3|TRBJ2-3|TRBD2
TGTGCCAGCAGCTTACAGGGGAGCGGGAGGACAGATACGCAGTATTTT
CASSLQGSGRTDTQYF
>-|TRBV24-1|TRBJ2-1|TRBD2
TGTGCCACCGCCGGGACTAGTGGTGGCAATGAGCAGTTCTTC
CATAGTSGGNEQFF
>-|TRBV19|TRBJ1-5|-
TGTGCCAGTAGTATGAGGGGGGGAGGCGGCAATCAGCCCCAGCATTTT
CASSMRGGGGNQPQHF
>-|TRBV6-5|TRBJ1-5|TRBD1
TGTGCCAGTCGGGACAGACTCTATAGCAATCAGCCCCAGCATTTT
CASRDRLYSNQPQHF
>-|TRBV7-9|TRBJ1-4|TRBD1
TGTGCCAGCAGCCCCTGGGACAGCACTAATGAAAAACTGTTTTTT
CASSPWDSTNEKLFF
>-|TRBV19|TRBJ1-3|-
TGTGCCAGTAAGACGGGACACGATGGAAACACCATATATTTT
CASKTGHDGNTIYF
>-|TRBV28|TRBJ1-2|TRBD1
TGTGCCAGCAGTTCGCCCCCAGGGGGCCACTATGGCTACACCTTC
CASSSPPGGHYGYTF
>-|TRBV6-2/TRBV6-3|TRBJ2-7|TRBD1
TGTGCCAGCAGTTACGGACAGGGACCCTACGAGCAGTACTTC
CASSYGQGPYEQYF
>-|TRBV5-6|TRBJ2-7|TRBD1
TGTGCCAGCAGCCCGGGACAGGTCCTAGTGAACGAGCAGTACTTC
CASSPGQVLVNEQYF
>-|TRBV7-9|TRBJ2-7|-
TGTGCCAGCAGCTTCGACACGGCCTACGAGCAGTACTTC
CASSFDTAYEQYF
>-|TRBV6-2/TRBV6-3|TRBJ2-1|TRBD2
TGTGCCAGCAGTTCGTCTAGCGGGAGGCCCTACAATGAGCAGTTCTTC
CASSSSSGRPYNEQFF
>-|TRBV6-5|TRBJ2-7|-
TGTGCCAGCAGTTACGTGTTTGGGCCCTACGAGCAGTACTTC
CASSYVFGPYEQYF
>-|TRBV4-3|TRBJ1-5|-
TGCGCCAGCAGCCTTTACAGAGATCAGCCCCAGCATTTT
CASSLYRDQPQHF
>-|TRBV5-1|TRBJ2-1|TRBD1
TGCGCCAGCAGAGTGATCGGGACAGGGGGCCCGAATGAGCAGTTCTTC
CASRVIGTGGPNEQFF
>-|TRBV7-2|TRBJ2-2|-
TGTGCCAGCAGCTTAGCTCGGGCGGGAAACACCGGGGAGCTGTTTTTT
CASSLARAGNTGELFF
>-|TRBV7-2|TRBJ2-7|-
TGTGCCAGCACTGCCGGTGGAGCTTACCAGCAGTACTTC
CASTAGGAYQQYF
>-|TRBV7-6|TRBJ2-7|TRBD1
TGTGCCAGCAGCTCGTCACAGGGGGCCTCCTACGAGCAGTACTTC
CASSSSQGASYEQYF
>-|TRBV18|TRBJ2-4|TRBD1
TGTGCCAGCTCCGGGGACAGAGGGATAGCCAAAAACATTCAGTACTTC
CASSGDRGIAKNIQYF
>-|TRBV7-9|TRBJ1-1|-
TGTGCCAGCAGCTTAGTTGGGGGCCTGAACACTGAAGCTTTCTTT
CASSLVGGLNTEAFF
>-|TRBV7-9|TRBJ2-7|TRBD2
TGTGCCAGCAGCGGGAGGGGCGAGCAGTACTTC
CASSGRGEQYF
>-|TRBV6-4|TRBJ1-5|-
TGTGCCACCGGGAGTGAGGATGGTCAGCCCCAGCATTTT
CATGSEDGQPQHF
>-|TRBV28|TRBJ2-7|-
TGTGCCAGCAAGGAAGCAGGGGGGTCTTACGAGCAGTACTTC
CASKEAGGSYEQYF
>-|TRBV19|TRBJ2-4|-
TGTGCCAGTAGTATGCCTGCAGGGACAAAAAACATTCAGTACTTC
CASSMPAGTKNIQYF
>-|TRBV19|TRBJ1-2|-
TGTGCCAGTAATCCAACAGCTATAAACTATGGCTACACCTTC
CASNPTAINYGYTF
>-|TRBV18|TRBJ1-3|TRBD1
TGTGCCAGCTCGCCCACAGGGGGTGTCTCTGGAAACACCATATATTTT
CASSPTGGVSGNTIYF
>-|TRBV5-4|TRBJ2-1|-
TGTGCCAGCAGCCCTAACAAGGGGACTCAATACAATGAGCAGTTCTTC
CASSPNKGTQYNEQFF
>-|TRBV6-5|TRBJ1-3|-
TGTGCCAGCAGTTACTCTTCAGTTGGAAACACCATATATTTT
CASSYSSVGNTIYF
>-|TRBV6-2/TRBV6-3|TRBJ2-7|-
TGTGCCAGCAGTTCTACTTCCGAGCAGTACTTC
CASSSTSEQYF
>-|TRBV5-1|TRBJ1-4|TRBD1
TGCGCCAGCAGCGCGGGACAGGGAAATGAAAAACTGTTTTTT
CASSAGQGNEKLFF
>-|TRBV5-1|TRBJ1-2|-
TGCGCCAGCAGCTTGGCCGCTACAGGCCAATTCTATGGCTACACCTTC
CASSLAATGQFYGYTF
>few|TRBV9|TRBJ2-5|-
TGTGCCAGCAGCGCTACCGGACAGCCGCAAGAGACCCAGTACTTC
CASSATGQPQETQYF